The 19 T cell receptor beta chains given below trace back to one sample, sequenced in a study of vaccination effects on CD4 cells after COVID-19. The assay was immunoSEQ multiplex PCR, and TCRdb's table has in-frame clones only and misses some. The top ten clones hold under 35% of a sample with 30,000 to 35,000 clones, about two thirds of them seen once. In the ViraFEST assay, antigen-specific CD4+ clonotypes were identified by expansion after peptide-pool stimulation. When about ten days of culture had elapsed, CD4+ T cells were isolated. The person had PCR-confirmed SARS-CoV-2 infection between March and December 2020. For these receptors, no antigen is known. Sequences were derived from CD4+ T cells from PBMCs cultured with a peptide pool, sampled before COVID-19 vaccination. All receptors derive from a human donor who had a prior SARS-CoV-2 infection.

The table lists this clone with a count of one. This chain uses TRBV9 with TRBJ2-1; D assignment may be TRBD1 or TRBD2 (5 bases each). Germline-derived CDR1 and CDR2 are SGDLS and YYNGEE. The germline V and J ends were trimmed by 2 bases and 8 bases, with 17 bases remaining between them. The CDR3 is made up of 15 amino acids. The CDR3 bases are TGTGCCAGCAGCGTCTCCATGGGGGACGTCGATGAGCAGTTCTTC. Residues: CASSVSMGDVDEQFF.

The chain combines TRBV5-1 with TRBJ2-1; D uncertain. The CDR3 spans 14 residues. CDR1 and CDR2 from the germline V gene are SGHRS and YFSETQ. With 4 bases removed from V and 7 bases from J, the gap between germline ends came to 15 bases. CDR3 region: CASSIGRQQNEQFF. The CDR3 region has the DNA TGCGCCAGCAGCATCGGGCGGCAGCAGAATGAGCAGTTCTTC. Based on the CDR3 plus reference TRBV5-1 and TRBJ2-1, the full variable domain is KAGVTQTPRYLIKTRGQQVTLSCSPISGHRSVSWYQQTPGQGLQFLFEYFSETQRNKGNFPGRFSGRQFSNSRSEMNVSTLELGDSALYLCASSIGRQQNEQFFGPGTRLTVL.

This rearrangement joins TRBV6-1 to TRBJ1-2; tentatively, D is TRBD1 (6 bases). CDR1 is MNHNS, CDR2 SASEGT, per germline. The CDR3 has 17 amino acids. V was pared by 2 bases and J by 4 bases, with 20 bases between. This chain's CDR3 is CASSEPGHTPGGYGYTF. CDR3 nucleotide sequence: TGTGCCAGCAGTGAACCGGGACACACCCCAGGAGGCTATGGCTACACCTTC.

This chain joins TRBV2 and TRBJ1-2, with 7 bases fitting TRBD1. Trimming removed 3 bases from V and 7 bases from J; junction bases left unmatched: 5. The CDR3 length is 13 residues. Germline CDR1 is SNHLY and CDR2 is FYNNEI. CDR3 coding DNA: TGTGCCAGCAGTGAGGGACAGAGGTCTGGCTACACCTTC. Its translation is CASSEGQRSGYTF.

The rearrangement joins TRBV7-8 to TRBJ1-3; D unresolved. Germline V CDR1 and CDR2: SGHVS, FQNEAQ. CDR3 length: 15 residues. Trimming pared 2 bases from V and 0 bases from J, leaving 8 bases between. The CDR3 bases are TGTGCCAGCAGCTTACCCCGTAGCTCTGGAAACACCATATATTTT. Its protein product is CASSLPRSSGNTIYF.

The chain recombines TRBV9 with TRBJ2-5; D is unclear. The germline V gene encodes CDR1 SGDLS and CDR2 YYNGEE. Trimming removed 1 base from V and 5 bases from J, with 12 bases in between. The length of the CDR3 is 14 residues. CDR3 coding DNA: TGTGCCAGCAGCGTATTCGACTCAGCGGAGACCCAGTACTTC. It is translated as CASSVFDSAETQYF.

This clone was counted a single time. The V call is TRBV2, the J call TRBJ1-3; possibly TRBD1 for D (5 bases). Per the germline V gene, CDR1 is SNHLY and CDR2 is FYNNEI. The CDR3 is 14 amino acids. V lost 6 bases and J lost 1, with 10 bases in between. For the CDR3, the DNA is TGTGCCAGCAGGGCCCAGGGATCTGGAAACACCATATATTTT. Its protein is CASRAQGSGNTIYF.

This clone occurred once. V and J are TRBV7-2 and TRBJ2-3, with D uncertain. Trimming removed 4 bases from V and 1 base from J, with 6 bases in between. CDR1 is SGHTA and CDR2 is FQGNSA in the germline V gene. The CDR3 runs to 13 residues. Written as DNA, the CDR3 is TGTGCCAGCAGCTGGGGTGGCACAGATACGCAGTATTTT. Translation gives CASSWGGTDTQYF.

The chain combines TRBV3-1 (or the pseudogene TRBV3-2) with TRBJ1-2; tentative D call: TRBD1 (6 bases). Germline loops: CDR1 LGHDT, CDR2 YNNKEL (reference sequence). This CDR3 has 17 residues. With 1 base removed from V and 2 bases from J, the gap between germline ends came to 17 bases. The CDR3 coding sequence is TGTGCCAGCAGCCAAGGACCCACAGGGCGCGAAAACTATGGCTACACCTTC. It codes for CASSQGPTGRENYGYTF.

The chain couples TRBV7-2 to TRBJ2-3; D is possibly TRBD2 (5 bases). In germline, CDR1 is SGHTA, CDR2 FQGNSA. With 4 bases removed from V and 3 bases from J, the gap between germline ends came to 17 bases. The CDR3 is 16 amino acids. CDR3 amino acids: CASSWTFGSRTDTQYF. For the CDR3, the DNA is TGTGCCAGCAGCTGGACTTTTGGGAGCCGGACAGATACGCAGTATTTT. Using reference TRBV7-2 and TRBJ2-3 for the parts outside the CDR3, the full variable domain is GAGVSQSPSNKVTEKGKDVELRCDPISGHTALYWYRQSLGQGLEFLIYFQGNSAPDKSGLPSDRFSAERTGGSVSTLTIQRTQQEDSAVYLCASSWTFGSRTDTQYFGPGTRLTVL.

The chain combines TRBV18 with TRBJ2-2; 8 bases map to TRBD1. CDR1 and CDR2 (germline): KGHSH, LQKENI. The CDR3 extends over 15 amino acids. Trimming took 3 bases from V and 4 from J; bases not matched to a gene: 4. CDR3 sequence (DNA): TGTGCCAGCTCACCGGGGACAGGTGGCACCGGGGAGCTGTTTTTT. This codes for CASSPGTGGTGELFF.

This sequence joins TRBV18 and TRBJ2-7; TRBD2 aligns across 9 bases. Germline assignment: CDR1 KGHSH and CDR2 LQKENI. V shed 3 bases and J 2 bases; nucleotides not matched to a gene: 14. The CDR3 contains 18 residues. CDR3 loop: CASSPPRWSGGSTYEQYF. CDR3 DNA sequence: TGTGCCAGCTCACCTCCCCGGTGGAGCGGGGGGTCTACCTACGAGCAGTACTTC.

The chain has TRBV5-1 and TRBJ1-1; the D is unclear. This CDR3 is 14 amino acids long. Between the trimmed V and J ends, which lost 7 bases and 1 base, there was a span of 14 bases. Germline V gives CDR1 SGHRS, CDR2 YFSETQ. This CDR3 is CASVPGDENTEAFF. The CDR3 coding sequence is TGCGCCAGCGTGCCGGGTGACGAGAACACTGAAGCTTTCTTT.

This chain uses TRBV9 with TRBJ1-1; a weak D match, TRBD1 (5 bases). This CDR3 is built from 13 residues. From germline, CDR1 is SGDLS and CDR2 YYNGEE. Trimming removed 0 bases at V and 4 bases at J, with 7 bases between. In DNA, the CDR3 is TGTGCCAGCAGCGTAGTGGGGCGCACTGAAGCTTTCTTT. It is translated as CASSVVGRTEAFF.

This clone was detected only a few times. V and J are TRBV15 and TRBJ1-2; D gene unclear. Germline CDR1 is LNHNV and CDR2 is YYDKDF (reference sequence). V was clipped by 1 base and J by 1 base, with 4 bases between them. The CDR3 is made up of 13 amino acids. The CDR3 region is CATSRAVNYGYTF. The DNA for the CDR3 is TGTGCCACCAGCAGAGCGGTTAACTATGGCTACACCTTC.

A few counts support this clone. The chain combines TRBV25-1 with TRBJ1-1; TRBD1 might be the D (5 bases). Trimming removed 6 bases at V and 10 bases at J, with 21 bases between. The CDR3 consists of 14 residues. From germline, CDR1 is MGHDK and CDR2 SYGVNS. CDR3 loop: CASSDRDSRLGAFF. DNA of the CDR3: TGTGCCAGCAGCGACCGGGACTCACGGCTTGGAGCTTTCTTT.

The rearrangement uses TRBV11-2 and TRBJ2-2; TRBD2 agrees at 12 bases. V shed 5 bases, J shed 4 bases, and the junction held 2 bases outside the gene matches. The CDR3 covers 15 residues. Germline V gene sequence: CDR1 SGHAT, CDR2 FQNNGV. The CDR3 sequence is CASSASGRGTGELFF. Here the CDR3 DNA reads TGTGCCAGCAGCGCTAGCGGGAGGGGCACCGGGGAGCTGTTTTTT.

The CDR3: CASSFYNEQFF. CDR3 bases: TGTGCCAGCAGTTTCTACAATGAGCAGTTCTTC. This chain joins TRBV5-4 and TRBJ2-1, with unresolved D. Deletions cut 5 bases from V and 3 bases from J, with 3 bases between. This CDR3 is built from 11 residues. Germline V CDR1 and CDR2: SGHNT, YYREEE (reference sequence). Full variable domain (remainder filled in from reference TRBV5-4 and TRBJ2-1): ETGVTQSPTHLIKTRGQQVTLRCSSQSGHNTVSWYQQALGQGPQFIFQYYREEENGRGNFPPRFSGLQFPNYSSELNVNALELDDSALYLCASSFYNEQFFGPGTRLTVL.

The CDR3 sequence: CASSVASGRRDTQYF. The CDR3 nucleotides are TGTGCCAGCAGTGTGGCTAGCGGGAGGAGGGATACGCAGTATTTT. The chain carries TRBV2 and TRBJ2-3; 11 positions agree with TRBD2. Unmatched junction bases numbered 6, after V lost 4 bases and J lost 6 bases. Germline V gene sequence: CDR1 SNHLY, CDR2 FYNNEI. The length of the CDR3 is 15 residues.